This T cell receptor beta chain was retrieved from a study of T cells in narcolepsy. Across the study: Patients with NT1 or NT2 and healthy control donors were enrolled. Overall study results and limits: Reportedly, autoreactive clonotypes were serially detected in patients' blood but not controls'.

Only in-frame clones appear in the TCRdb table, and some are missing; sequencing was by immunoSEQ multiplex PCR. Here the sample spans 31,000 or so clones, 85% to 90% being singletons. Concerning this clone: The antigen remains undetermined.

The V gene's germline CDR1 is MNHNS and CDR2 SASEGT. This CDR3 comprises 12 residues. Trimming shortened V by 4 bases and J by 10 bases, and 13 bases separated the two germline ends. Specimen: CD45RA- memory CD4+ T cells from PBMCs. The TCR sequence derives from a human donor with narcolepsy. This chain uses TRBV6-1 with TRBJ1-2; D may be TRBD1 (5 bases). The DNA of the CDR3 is TGTGCCAGCAGTGGCAGTAAAGGGGTCTACACCTTC. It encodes CASSGSKGVYTF.